This TCR beta chain was recorded in a study of cytomegalovirus exposure and HLA in healthy donors. From germline, CDR1 is WSHSY and CDR2 SAAADI. V gave up 2 bases and J gave up 4 bases; unmatched junction bases: 3. The CDR3 runs 14 residues. Vbeta (60) and Jbeta (13) primers were used in the PCR. Measured with immunoSEQ multiplex PCR; TCRdb has only the in-frame clones, and not every one. The data hold about 120,000 clones, with around 80% observed a single time. Material for sequencing was PBMCs. The rearrangement joins TRBV10-2 to TRBJ1-1, with 8 bases aligning to TRBD1. The source is a young man in good health and CMV-seropositive. CDR3 bases: TGCGCCAGCAGTGAGGACAGGGGAATCACTGAAGCTTTCTTT. Its protein product is CASSEDRGITEAFF.